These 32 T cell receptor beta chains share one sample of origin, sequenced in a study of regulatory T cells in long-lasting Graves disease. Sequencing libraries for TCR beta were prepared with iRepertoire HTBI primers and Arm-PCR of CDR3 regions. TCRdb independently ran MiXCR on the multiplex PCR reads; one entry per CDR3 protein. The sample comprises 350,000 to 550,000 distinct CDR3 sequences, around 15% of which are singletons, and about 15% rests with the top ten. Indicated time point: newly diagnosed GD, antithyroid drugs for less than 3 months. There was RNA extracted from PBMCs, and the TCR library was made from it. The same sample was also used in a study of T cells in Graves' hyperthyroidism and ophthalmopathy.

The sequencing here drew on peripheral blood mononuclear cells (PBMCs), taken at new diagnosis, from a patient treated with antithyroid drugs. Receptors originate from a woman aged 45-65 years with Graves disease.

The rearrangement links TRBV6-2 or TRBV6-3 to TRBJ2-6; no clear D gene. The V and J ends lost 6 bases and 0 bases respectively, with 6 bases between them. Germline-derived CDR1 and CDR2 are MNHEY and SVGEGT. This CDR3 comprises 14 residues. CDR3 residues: CASRIGSGANVLTF. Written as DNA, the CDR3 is TGTGCCAGCAGAATCGGCTCTGGGGCCAACGTCCTGACTTTC.

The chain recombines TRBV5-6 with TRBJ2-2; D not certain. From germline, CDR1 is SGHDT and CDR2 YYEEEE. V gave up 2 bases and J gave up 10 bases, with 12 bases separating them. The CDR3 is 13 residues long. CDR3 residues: CASSFQERSELFF. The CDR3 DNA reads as TGTGCCAGCAGCTTTCAGGAACGGTCGGAGCTGTTTTTT. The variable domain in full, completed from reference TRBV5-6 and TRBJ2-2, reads DAGVTQSPTHLIKTRGQQVTLRCSPKSGHDTVSWYQQALGQGPQFIFQYYEEEERQRGNFPDRFSGHQFPNYSSELNVNALLLGDSALYLCASSFQERSELFFGEGSRLTVL.

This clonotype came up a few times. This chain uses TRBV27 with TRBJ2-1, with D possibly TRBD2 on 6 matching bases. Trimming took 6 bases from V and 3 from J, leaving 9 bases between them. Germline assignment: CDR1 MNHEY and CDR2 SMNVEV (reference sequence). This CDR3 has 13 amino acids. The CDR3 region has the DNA TGTGCCAGCAGCCGGGACTTCTACAATGAGCAGTTCTTC. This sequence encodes CASSRDFYNEQFF.

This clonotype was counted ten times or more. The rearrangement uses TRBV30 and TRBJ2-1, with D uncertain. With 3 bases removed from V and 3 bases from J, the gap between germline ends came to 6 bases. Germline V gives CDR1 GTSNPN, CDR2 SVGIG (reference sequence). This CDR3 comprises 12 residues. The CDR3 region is CAWRVYYNEQFF. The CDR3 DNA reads TGTGCCTGGAGAGTCTACTACAATGAGCAGTTCTTC.

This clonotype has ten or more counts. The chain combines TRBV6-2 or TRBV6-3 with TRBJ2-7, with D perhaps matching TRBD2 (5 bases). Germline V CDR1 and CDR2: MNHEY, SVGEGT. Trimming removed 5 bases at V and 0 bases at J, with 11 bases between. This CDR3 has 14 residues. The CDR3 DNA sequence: TGTGCCAGCAGTCCCAGACTACCCTCCTACGAGCAGTACTTC. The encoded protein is CASSPRLPSYEQYF.

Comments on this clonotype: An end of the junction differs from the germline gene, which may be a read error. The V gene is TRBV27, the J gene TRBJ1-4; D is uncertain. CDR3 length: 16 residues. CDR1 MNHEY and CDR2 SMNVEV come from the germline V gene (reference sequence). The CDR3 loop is CASSFRTDTTNEKLLF. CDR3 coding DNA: TGTGCCAGCAGTTTCCGAACAGACACAACTAATGAAAAACTGCTTTTT. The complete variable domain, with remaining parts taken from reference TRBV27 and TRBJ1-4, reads EAQVTQNPRYLITVTGKKLTVTCSQNMNHEYMSWYRQDPGLGLRQIYYSMNVEVTDKGDVPEGYKVSRKEKRNFPLILESPSPNQTSLYFCASSFRTDTTNEKLLFGSGTQLSVL.

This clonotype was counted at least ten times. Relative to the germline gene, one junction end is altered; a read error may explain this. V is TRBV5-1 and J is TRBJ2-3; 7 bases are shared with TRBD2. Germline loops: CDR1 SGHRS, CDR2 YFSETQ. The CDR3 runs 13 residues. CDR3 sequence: CASSLREADTQYF. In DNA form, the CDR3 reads TGTGCCAGCAGCTTACGGGAGGCAGATACGCAGTATTTT.

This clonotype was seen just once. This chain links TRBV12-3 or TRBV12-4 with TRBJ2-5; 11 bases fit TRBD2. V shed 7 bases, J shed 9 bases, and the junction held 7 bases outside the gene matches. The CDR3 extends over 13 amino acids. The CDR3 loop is CASTTGLAVSQYF. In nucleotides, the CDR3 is TGTGCCAGCACCACGGGACTAGCGGTGTCCCAGTACTTC.

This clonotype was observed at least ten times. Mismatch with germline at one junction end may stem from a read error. The CDR3 sequence is CASSDGQLNQPQHF. The CDR3 bases are TGTGCCAGTAGTGACGGACAGCTCAATCAGCCCCAGCATTTT. The chain recombines TRBV2 with TRBJ1-5, with D maybe TRBD1 (6 bases). Germline V gene lookup returns CDR1 SNHLY and CDR2 FYNNEI. The CDR3 is made up of 14 amino acids. Full variable domain (missing parts from reference TRBV2 and TRBJ1-5): EPEVTQTPSHQVTQMGQEVILRCVPISNHLYFYWYRQILGQKVEFLVSFYNNEISEKSEIFDDQFSVERPDGSNFTLKIRSTKLEDSAMYFCASSDGQLNQPQHFGDGTRLSIL.

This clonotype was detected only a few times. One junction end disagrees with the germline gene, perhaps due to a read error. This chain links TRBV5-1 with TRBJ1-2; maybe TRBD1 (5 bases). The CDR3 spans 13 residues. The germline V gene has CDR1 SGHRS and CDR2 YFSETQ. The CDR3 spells CASSYQTDYGHTF. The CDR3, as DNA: TGCGCCAGCAGCTACCAGACAGATTATGGCCACACCTTC.

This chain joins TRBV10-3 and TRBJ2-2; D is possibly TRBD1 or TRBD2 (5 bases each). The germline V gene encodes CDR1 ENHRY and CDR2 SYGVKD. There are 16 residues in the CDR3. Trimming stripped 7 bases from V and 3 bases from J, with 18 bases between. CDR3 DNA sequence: TGTGCCATCAAACCTCTCCGGGACGGAGACACCGGGGAGCTGTTTTTT. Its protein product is CAIKPLRDGDTGELFF.

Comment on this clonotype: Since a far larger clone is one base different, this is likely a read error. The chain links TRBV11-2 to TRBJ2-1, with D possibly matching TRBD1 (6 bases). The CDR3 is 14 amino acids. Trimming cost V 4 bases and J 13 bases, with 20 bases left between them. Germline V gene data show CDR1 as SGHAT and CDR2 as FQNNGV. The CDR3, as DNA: TGTGCCAGCAGCTCCCAGGACAGAAGCGAGACCCAGTTCTTC. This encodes CASSSQDRSETQFF.

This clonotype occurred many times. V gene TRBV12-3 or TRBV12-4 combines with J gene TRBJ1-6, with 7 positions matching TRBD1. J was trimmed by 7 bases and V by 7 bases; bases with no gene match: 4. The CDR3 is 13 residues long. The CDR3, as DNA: TGTGCCAGCATGGGACAGTCGAATTCACCCCTCCACTTT. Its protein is CASMGQSNSPLHF.

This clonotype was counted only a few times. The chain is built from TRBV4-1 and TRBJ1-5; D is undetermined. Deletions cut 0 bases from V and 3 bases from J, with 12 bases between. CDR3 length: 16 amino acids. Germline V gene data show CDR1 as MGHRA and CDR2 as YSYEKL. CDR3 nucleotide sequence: TGCGCCAGCAGCCAAGATCTCTTAGGGAACAATCAGCCCCAGCATTTT. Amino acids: CASSQDLLGNNQPQHF.

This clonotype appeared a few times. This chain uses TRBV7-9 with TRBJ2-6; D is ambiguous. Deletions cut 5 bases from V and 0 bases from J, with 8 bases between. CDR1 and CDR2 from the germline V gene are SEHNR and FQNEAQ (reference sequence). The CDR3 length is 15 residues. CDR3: CASSHGSSGANVLTF. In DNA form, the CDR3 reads TGTGCCAGCAGCCACGGGTCCTCTGGGGCCAACGTCCTGACTTTC.

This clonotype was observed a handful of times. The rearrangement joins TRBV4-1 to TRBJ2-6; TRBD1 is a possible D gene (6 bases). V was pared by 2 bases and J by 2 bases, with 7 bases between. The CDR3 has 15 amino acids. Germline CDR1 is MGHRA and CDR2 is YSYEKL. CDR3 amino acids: CASSQQGTGANVLTF. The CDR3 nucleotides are TGCGCCAGCAGCCAACAGGGGACTGGGGCCAACGTCCTGACTTTC.

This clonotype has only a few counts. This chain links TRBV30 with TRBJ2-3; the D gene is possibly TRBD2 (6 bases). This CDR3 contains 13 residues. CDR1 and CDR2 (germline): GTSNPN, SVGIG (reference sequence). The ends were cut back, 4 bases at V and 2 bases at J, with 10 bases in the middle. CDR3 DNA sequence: TGTGCCTGGAATGGGGGGACCACAGATACGCAGTATTTT. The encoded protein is CAWNGGTTDTQYF.

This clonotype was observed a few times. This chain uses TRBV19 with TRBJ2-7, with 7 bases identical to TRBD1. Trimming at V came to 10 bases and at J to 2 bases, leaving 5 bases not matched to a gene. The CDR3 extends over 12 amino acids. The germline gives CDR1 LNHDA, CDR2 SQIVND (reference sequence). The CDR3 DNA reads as TGTGCCACCTCGACAGGGCCCTACGAGCAGTACTTC. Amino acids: CATSTGPYEQYF. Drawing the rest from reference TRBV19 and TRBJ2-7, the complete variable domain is DGGITQSPKYLFRKEGQNVTLSCEQNLNHDAMYWYRQDPGQGLRLIYYSQIVNDFQKGDIAEGYSVSREKKESFPLTVTSAQKNPTAFYLCATSTGPYEQYFGPGTRLTVT.

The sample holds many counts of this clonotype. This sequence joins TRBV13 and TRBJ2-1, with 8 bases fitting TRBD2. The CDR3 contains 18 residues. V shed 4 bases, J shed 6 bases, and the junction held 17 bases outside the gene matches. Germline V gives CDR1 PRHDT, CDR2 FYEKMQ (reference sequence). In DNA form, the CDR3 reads TGTGCCAGCAGCTCCCGACAAGGACTAGCAGGACCTCCCAATGAGCAGTTCTTC. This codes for CASSSRQGLAGPPNEQFF. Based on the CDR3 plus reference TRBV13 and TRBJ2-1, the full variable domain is AAGVIQSPRHLIKEKRETATLKCYPIPRHDTVYWYQQGPGQDPQFLISFYEKMQSDKGSIPDRFSAQQFSDYHSELNMSSLELGDSALYFCASSSRQGLAGPPNEQFFGPGTRLTVL.

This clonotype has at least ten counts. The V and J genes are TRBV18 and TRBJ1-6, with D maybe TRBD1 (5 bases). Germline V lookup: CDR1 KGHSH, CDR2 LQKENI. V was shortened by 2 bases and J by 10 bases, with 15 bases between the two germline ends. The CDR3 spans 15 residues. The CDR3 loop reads CASSPMRGEGSPLHF. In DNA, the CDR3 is TGTGCCAGCTCACCAATGAGGGGCGAGGGATCACCCCTCCACTTT.

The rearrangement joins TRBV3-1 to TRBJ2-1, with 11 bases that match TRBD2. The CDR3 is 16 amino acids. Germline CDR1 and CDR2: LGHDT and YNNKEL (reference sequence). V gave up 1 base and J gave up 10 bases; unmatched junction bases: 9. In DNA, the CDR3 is TGTGCCAGCAGCCAAGGGGGGGGACTAGCGGTGCGGGAGCAGTTCTTC. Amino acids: CASSQGGGLAVREQFF.

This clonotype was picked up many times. The CDR3 coding sequence is TGTGCCAGCAGCGTAGGAGACAGGGTAGATACGCAGTATTTT. Amino acids: CASSVGDRVDTQYF. The chain links TRBV9 to TRBJ2-3; 7 nucleotides match TRBD1. The length of the CDR3 is 14 residues. CDR1 is SGDLS and CDR2 is YYNGEE in the germline V gene. The V and J ends lost 0 bases and 5 bases, in that order; junction bases with no gene match: 3.

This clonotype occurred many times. The CDR3 here is CASSAQSLAGDTGELFF. In DNA form, the CDR3 reads TGTGCCAGCAGCGCCCAGTCACTAGCGGGAGACACCGGGGAGCTGTTTTTT. The chain recombines TRBV9 with TRBJ2-2, with 11 positions matching TRBD2. Trimming cost V 3 bases and J 3 bases; bases outside gene matches: 7. Germline V gene sequence: CDR1 SGDLS, CDR2 YYNGEE. The CDR3 spans 17 residues.

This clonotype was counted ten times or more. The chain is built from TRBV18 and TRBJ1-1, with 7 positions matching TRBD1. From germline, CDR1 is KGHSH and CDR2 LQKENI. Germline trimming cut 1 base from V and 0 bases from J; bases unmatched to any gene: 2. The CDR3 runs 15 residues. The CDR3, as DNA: TGTGCCAGCTCACCACGGGGACAGATGAACACTGAAGCTTTCTTT. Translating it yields CASSPRGQMNTEAFF.

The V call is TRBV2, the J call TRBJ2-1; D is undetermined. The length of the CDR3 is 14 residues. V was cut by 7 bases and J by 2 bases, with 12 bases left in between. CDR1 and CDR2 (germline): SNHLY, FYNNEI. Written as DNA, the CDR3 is TGTGCCAGCACGATAGGGCGTGCCTACAATGAGCAGTTCTTC. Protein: CASTIGRAYNEQFF.

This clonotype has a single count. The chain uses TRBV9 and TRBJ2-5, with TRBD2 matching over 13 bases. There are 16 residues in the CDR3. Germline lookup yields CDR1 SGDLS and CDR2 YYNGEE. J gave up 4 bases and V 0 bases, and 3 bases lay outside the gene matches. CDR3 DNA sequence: TGTGCCAGCAGCGTAGGGACTAGCGGGAGAGGAGAGACCCAGTACTTC. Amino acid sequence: CASSVGTSGRGETQYF.

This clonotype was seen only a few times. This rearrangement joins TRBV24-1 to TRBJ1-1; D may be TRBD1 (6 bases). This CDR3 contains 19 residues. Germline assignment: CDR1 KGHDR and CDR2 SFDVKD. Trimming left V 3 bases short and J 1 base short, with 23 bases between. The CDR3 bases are TGTGCCACCAGTGATCGGCCCGAGGGGGGGCCCTATCCGAACACTGAAGCTTTCTTT. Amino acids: CATSDRPEGGPYPNTEAFF.

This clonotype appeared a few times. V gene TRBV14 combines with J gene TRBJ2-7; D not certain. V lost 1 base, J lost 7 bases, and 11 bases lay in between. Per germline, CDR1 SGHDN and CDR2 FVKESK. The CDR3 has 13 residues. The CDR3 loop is CASSQVNVWEQYF. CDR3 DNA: TGTGCCAGCAGCCAAGTAAACGTGTGGGAGCAGTACTTC.

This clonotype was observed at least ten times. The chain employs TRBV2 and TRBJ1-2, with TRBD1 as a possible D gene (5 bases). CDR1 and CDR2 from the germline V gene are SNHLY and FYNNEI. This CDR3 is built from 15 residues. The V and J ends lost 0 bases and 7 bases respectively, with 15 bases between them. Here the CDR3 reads CASSEARPRVGGYTF. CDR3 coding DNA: TGTGCCAGCAGTGAAGCGCGGCCCAGGGTTGGTGGCTACACCTTC. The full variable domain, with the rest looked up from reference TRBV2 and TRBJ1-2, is EPEVTQTPSHQVTQMGQEVILRCVPISNHLYFYWYRQILGQKVEFLVSFYNNEISEKSEIFDDQFSVERPDGSNFTLKIRSTKLEDSAMYFCASSEARPRVGGYTFGSGTRLTVV.

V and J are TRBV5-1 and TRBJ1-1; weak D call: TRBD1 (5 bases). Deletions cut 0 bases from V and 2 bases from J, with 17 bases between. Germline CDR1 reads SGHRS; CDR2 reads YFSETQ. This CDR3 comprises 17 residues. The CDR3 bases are TGCGCCAGCAGCTTGGGGCGGTTTGTGGGACCCAACACTGAAGCTTTCTTT. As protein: CASSLGRFVGPNTEAFF. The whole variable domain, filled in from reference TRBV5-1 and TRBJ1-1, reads KAGVTQTPRYLIKTRGQQVTLSCSPISGHRSVSWYQQTPGQGLQFLFEYFSETQRNKGNFPGRFSGRQFSNSRSEMNVSTLELGDSALYLCASSLGRFVGPNTEAFFGQGTRLTVV.

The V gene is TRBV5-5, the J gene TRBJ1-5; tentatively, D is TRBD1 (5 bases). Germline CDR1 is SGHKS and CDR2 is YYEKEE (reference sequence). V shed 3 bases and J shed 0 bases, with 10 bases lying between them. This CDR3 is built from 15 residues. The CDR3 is CASSSTALSNQPQHF. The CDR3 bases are TGTGCCAGCAGCTCGACAGCCCTTAGCAATCAGCCCCAGCATTTT.

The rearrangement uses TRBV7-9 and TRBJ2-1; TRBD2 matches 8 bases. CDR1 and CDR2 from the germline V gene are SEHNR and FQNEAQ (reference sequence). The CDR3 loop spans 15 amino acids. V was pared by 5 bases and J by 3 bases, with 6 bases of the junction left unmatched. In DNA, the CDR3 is TGTGCCAGCAGCGCAGCGGGAGCAGGCTACAATGAGCAGTTCTTC. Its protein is CASSAAGAGYNEQFF.